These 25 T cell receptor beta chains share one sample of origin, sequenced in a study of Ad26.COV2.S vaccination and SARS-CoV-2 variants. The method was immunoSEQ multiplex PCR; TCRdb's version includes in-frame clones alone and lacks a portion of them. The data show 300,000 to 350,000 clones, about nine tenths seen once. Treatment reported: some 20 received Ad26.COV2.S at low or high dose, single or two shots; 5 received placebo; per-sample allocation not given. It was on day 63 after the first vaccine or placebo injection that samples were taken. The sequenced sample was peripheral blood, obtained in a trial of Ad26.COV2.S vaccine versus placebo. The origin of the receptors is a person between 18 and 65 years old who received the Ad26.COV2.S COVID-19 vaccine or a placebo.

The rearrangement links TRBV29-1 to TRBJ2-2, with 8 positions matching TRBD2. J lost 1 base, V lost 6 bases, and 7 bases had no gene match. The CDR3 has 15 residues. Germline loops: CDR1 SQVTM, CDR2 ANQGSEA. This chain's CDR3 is CSVVAGLENTGELFF. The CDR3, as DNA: TGCAGCGTGGTAGCGGGACTAGAGAACACCGGGGAGCTGTTTTTT.

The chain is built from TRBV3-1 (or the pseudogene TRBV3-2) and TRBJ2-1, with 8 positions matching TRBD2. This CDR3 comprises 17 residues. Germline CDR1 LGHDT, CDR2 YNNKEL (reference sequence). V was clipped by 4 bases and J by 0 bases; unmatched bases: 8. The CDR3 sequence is CASSRGGGTSSYNEQFF. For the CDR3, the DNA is TGTGCCAGCAGCCGAGGAGGAGGGACTAGCTCCTACAATGAGCAGTTCTTC.

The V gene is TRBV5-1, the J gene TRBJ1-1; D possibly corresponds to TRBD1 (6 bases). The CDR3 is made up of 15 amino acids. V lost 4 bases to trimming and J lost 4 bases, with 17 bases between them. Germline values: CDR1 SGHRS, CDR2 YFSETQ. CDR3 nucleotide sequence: TGCGCCAGCAGCCCTCTGGACAGTGGCGGCACTGAAGCTTTCTTT. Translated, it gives CASSPLDSGGTEAFF.

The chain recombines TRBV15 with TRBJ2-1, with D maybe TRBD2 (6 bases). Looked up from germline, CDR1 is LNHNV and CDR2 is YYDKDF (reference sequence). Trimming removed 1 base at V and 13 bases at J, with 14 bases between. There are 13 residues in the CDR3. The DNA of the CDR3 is TGTGCCACCAGCAGAGGTCTAGCGATTTCCCAGTTCTTC. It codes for CATSRGLAISQFF. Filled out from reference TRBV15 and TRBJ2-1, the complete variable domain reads DAMVIQNPRYQVTQFGKPVTLSCSQTLNHNVMYWYQQKSSQAPKLLFHYYDKDFNNEADTPDNFQSRRPNTSFCFLDIRSPGLGDTAMYLCATSRGLAISQFFGPGTRLTVL.

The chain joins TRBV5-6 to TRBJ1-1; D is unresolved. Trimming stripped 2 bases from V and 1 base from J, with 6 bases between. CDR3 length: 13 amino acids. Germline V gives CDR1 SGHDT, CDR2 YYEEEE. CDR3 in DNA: TGTGCCAGCAGCTTATATAAGAACACTGAAGCTTTCTTT. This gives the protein CASSLYKNTEAFF.

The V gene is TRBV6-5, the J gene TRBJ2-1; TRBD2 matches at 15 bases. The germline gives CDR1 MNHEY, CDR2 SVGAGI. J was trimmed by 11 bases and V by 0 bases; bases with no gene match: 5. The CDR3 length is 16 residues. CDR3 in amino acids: CASSYSGLAGGHQQFF. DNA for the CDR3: TGTGCCAGCAGTTACTCGGGACTAGCGGGAGGTCACCAGCAGTTCTTC.

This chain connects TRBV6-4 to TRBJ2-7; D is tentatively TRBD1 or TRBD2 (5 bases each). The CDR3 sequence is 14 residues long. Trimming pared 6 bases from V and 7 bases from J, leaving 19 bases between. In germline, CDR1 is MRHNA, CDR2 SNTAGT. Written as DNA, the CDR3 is TGTGCCAGCAGCGACAGCACGGGGTCGGCGGAGCAGTACGTC. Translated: CASSDSTGSAEQYV.

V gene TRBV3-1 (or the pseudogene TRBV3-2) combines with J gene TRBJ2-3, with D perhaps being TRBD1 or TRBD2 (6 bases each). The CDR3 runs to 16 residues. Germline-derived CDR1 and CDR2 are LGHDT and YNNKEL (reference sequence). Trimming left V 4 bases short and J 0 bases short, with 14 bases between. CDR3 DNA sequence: TGTGCCAGCAGCCGCAACCGGGGGACAAGCACAGATACGCAGTATTTT. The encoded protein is CASSRNRGTSTDTQYF.

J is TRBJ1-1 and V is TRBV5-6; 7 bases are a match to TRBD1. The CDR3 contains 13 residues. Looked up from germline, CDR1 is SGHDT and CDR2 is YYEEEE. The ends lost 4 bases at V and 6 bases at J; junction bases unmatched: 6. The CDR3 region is CASSRYRGPEAFF. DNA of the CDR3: TGTGCCAGCAGCAGATACAGGGGTCCTGAAGCTTTCTTT.

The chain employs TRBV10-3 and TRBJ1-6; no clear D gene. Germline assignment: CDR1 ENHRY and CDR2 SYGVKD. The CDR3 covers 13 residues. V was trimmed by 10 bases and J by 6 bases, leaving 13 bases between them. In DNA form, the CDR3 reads TGTGCCACCGGCGGAGGGTCTAATTCACCCCTCCACTTT. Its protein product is CATGGGSNSPLHF.

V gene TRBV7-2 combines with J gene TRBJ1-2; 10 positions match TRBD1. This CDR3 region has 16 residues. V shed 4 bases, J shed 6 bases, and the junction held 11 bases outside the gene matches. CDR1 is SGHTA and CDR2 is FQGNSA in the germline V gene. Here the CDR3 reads CASSSYGGDRGHGYTF. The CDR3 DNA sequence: TGTGCCAGCAGCTCTTATGGTGGGGACAGGGGTCATGGCTACACCTTC.

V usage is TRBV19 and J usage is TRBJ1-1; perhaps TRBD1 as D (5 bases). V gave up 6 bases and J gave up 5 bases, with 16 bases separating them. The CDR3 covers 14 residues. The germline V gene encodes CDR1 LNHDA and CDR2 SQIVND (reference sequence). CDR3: CASSSGALGTEAFF. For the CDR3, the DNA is TGTGCCAGTAGCTCCGGGGCACTTGGGACTGAAGCTTTCTTT.

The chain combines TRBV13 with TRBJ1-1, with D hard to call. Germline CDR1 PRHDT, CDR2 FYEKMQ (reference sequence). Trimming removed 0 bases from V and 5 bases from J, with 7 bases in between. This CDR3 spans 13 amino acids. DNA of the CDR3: TGTGCCAGCAGCTTAGGTGGGTCAACTGAAGCTTTCTTT. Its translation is CASSLGGSTEAFF.

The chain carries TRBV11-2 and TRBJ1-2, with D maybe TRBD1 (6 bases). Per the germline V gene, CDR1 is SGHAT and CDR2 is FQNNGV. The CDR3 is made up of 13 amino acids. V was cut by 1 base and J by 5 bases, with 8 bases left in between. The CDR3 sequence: CASSLVTGYGYTF. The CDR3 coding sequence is TGTGCCAGCAGCTTAGTTACAGGGTATGGCTACACCTTC.

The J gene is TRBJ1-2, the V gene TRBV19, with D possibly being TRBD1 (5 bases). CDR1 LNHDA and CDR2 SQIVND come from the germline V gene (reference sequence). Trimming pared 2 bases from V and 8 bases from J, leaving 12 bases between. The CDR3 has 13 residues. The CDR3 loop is CASSISGGYGYTF. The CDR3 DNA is TGTGCCAGTAGTATAAGCGGGGGATACGGCTACACCTTC.

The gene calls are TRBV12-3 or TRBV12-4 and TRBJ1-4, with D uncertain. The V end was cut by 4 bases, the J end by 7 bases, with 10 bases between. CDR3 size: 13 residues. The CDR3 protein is CASSSTKAEKLFF. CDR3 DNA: TGTGCCAGCAGTTCGACTAAGGCTGAAAAACTGTTTTTT.

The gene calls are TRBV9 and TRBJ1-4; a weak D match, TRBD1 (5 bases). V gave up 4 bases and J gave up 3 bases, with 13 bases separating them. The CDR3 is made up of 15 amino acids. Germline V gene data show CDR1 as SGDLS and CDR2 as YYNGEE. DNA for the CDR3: TGTGCCAGCAGCCCCGAGGGGTACCCTAATGAAAAACTGTTTTTT. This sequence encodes CASSPEGYPNEKLFF.

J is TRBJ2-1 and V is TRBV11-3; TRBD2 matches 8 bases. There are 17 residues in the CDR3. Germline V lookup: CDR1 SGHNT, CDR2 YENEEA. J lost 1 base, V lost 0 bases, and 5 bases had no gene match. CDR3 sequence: CASSLEMTSESYNEQFF. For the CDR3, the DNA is TGTGCCAGCAGCTTAGAGATGACTAGCGAGTCCTACAATGAGCAGTTCTTC.

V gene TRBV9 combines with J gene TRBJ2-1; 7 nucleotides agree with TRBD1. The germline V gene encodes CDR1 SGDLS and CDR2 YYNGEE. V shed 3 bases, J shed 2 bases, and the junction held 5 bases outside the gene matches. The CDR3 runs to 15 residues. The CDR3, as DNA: TGTGCCAGCAGCGACAGGGGTGTCGCCTACAATGAGCAGTTCTTC. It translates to CASSDRGVAYNEQFF.

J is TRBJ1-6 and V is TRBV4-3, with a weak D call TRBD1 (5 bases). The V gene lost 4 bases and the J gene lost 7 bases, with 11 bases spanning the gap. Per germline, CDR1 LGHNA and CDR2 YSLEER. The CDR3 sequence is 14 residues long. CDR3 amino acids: CASSLRGLNSPLHF. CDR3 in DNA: TGCGCCAGCAGCCTTAGGGGATTGAATTCACCCCTCCACTTT.

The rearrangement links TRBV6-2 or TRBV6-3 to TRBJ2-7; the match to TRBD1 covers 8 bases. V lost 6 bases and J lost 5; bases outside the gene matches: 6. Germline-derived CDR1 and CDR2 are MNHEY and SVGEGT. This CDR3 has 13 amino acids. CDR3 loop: CASSTDRGHEQYV. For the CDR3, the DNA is TGTGCCAGCAGCACTGACAGGGGCCACGAGCAGTACGTC.

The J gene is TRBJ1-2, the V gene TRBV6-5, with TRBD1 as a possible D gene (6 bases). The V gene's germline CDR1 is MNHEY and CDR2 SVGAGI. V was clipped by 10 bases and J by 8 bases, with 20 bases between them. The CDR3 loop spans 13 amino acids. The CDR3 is CATQQGDGRGYTF. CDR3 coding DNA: TGTGCCACCCAACAGGGAGACGGGAGAGGCTACACCTTC.

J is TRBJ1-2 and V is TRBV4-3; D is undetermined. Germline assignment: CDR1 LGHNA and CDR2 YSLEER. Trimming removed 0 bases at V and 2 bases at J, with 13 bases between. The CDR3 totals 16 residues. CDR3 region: CASSQDLYWTNYGYTF. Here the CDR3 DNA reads TGCGCCAGCAGCCAAGATCTTTATTGGACCAACTATGGCTACACCTTC.

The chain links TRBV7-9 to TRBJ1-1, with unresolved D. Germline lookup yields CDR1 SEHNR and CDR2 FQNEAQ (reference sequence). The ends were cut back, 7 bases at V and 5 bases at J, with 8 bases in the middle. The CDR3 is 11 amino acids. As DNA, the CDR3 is TGTGCCAGCATTGGAGGTACTGAAGCTTTCTTT. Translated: CASIGGTEAFF.

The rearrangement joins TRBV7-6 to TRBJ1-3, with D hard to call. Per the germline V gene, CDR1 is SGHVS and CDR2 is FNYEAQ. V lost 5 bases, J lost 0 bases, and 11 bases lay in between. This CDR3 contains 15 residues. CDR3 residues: CASSRGGASGNTIYF. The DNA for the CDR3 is TGTGCCAGCAGCCGAGGCGGCGCCTCTGGAAACACCATATATTTT.